This TCR beta chain was captured by sequencing in a study of blood T cells in healthy people across ages. Through a sample-barcoded 5' primer and a J-beta primer mix, a second PCR was run for roughly 6 to 11 cycles. Unique molecular identifiers of 12 random nucleotides labeled each cDNA. MiXCR, run by TCRdb on the 5' RACE reads, gives a single entry per CDR3 protein. The sample lists more than 1,400,000 distinct CDR3 sequences, 35% to 45% occurring once. The CDR3 consists of 13 residues. CDR1 is SNHLY, CDR2 FYNNEI, per germline. The trim removed 8 bases at V and 4 bases at J, leaving 4 bases unmatched. Peripheral blood from each donor was collected in a volume of about 10 milliliters. Per-sample yields of isolated PBMCs were at least 6 million.

This chain links TRBV2 with TRBJ2-5; 10 positions match TRBD2. This TCR was sampled from a woman under 30 in good health. The sample taken for sequencing was blood. The CDR3 DNA reads as TGTGCCAGCCGCTCTAGCGGGGGAGAGACCCAGTACTTC. Amino acid sequence: CASRSSGGETQYF.